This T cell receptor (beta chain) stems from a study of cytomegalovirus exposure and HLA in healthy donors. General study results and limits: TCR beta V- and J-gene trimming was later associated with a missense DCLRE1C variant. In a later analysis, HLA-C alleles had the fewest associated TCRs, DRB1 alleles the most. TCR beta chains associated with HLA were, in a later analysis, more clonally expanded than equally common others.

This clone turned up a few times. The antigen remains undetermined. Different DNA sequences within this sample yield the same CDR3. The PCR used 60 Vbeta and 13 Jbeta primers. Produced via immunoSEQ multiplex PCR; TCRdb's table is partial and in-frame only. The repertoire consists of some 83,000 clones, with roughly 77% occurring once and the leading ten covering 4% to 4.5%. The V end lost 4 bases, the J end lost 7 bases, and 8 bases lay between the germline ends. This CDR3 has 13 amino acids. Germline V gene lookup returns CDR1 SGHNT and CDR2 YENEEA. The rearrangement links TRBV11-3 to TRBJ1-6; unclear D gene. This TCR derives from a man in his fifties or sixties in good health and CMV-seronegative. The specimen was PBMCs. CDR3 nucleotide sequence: TGTGCCAGCAGCTCGGTCACGAATTCACCCCTCCACTTT. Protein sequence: CASSSVTNSPLHF. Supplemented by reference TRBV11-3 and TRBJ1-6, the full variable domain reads EAGVVQSPRYKIIEKKQPVAFWCNPISGHNTLYWYLQNLGQGPELLIRYENEEAVDDSQLPKDRFSAERLKGVDSTLKIQPAELGDSAVYLCASSSVTNSPLHFGNGTRLTVT.